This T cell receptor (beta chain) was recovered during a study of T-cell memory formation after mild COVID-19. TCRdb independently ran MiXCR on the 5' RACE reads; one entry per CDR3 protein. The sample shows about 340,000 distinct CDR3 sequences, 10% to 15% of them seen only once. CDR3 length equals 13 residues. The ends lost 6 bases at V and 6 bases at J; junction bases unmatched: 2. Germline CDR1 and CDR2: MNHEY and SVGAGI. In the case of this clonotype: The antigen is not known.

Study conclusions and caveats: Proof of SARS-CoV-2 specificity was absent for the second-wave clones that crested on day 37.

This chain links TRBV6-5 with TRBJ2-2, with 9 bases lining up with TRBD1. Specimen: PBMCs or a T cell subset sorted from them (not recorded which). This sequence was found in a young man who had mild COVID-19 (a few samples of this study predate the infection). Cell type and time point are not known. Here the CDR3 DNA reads TGTGCCAGCAGGAGACAGGGGGCCGGGGAGCTGTTTTTT. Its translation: CASRRQGAGELFF.